Presented here are 20 T cell receptor beta chains from one specimen sequenced in a study of shared clonotypes between healthy human individuals. In the naive CD8 group, cells lacked CD45RO and were positively selected for CCR7, so terminally differentiated effector memory CD45RA+ cells were left out. Sequencing was performed with immunoSEQ multiplex PCR; in TCRdb, only in-frame clones are kept and a portion is missing. The sample gives about 2 million clones, approximately 94% of which show up once; approximately 1.2% is in the top ten. The sample comprised naive CD8+ T cells sorted from blood. The receptors derive from a man between 18 and 29 years old in good health.

V gene TRBV6-5 combines with J gene TRBJ1-5; TRBD1 aligns across 7 bases. Germline CDR1 is MNHEY and CDR2 is SVGAGI. CDR3 length equals 14 residues. V lost 5 bases and J lost 7; bases outside the gene matches: 8. CDR3: CASSPRGLQQPQHF. CDR3 in DNA: TGTGCCAGCAGTCCAAGGGGGCTGCAGCAGCCCCAGCATTTT.

The chain recombines TRBV5-6 with TRBJ2-3; 7 nucleotides line up with TRBD2. The trim removed 5 bases at V and 0 bases at J, leaving 6 bases unmatched. The length of the CDR3 is 15 residues. Germline-derived CDR1 and CDR2 are SGHDT and YYEEEE. In nucleotides, the CDR3 is TGTGCCAGCAGTCATTGGGGGGGAAGCACAGATACGCAGTATTTT. Amino acid sequence: CASSHWGGSTDTQYF.

CDR3 coding DNA: TGTGCCAGCAGTCAGGACTGGAAGGGCACTGAAGCTTTCTTT. It specifies CASSQDWKGTEAFF. This chain links TRBV28 with TRBJ1-1; D remains ambiguous. V was pared by 5 bases and J by 4 bases, with 14 bases between. The CDR3 is 14 amino acids. Germline assignment: CDR1 MDHEN and CDR2 SYDVKM.

V usage is TRBV7-8 and J usage is TRBJ2-1; 10 nucleotides align to TRBD1. Germline CDR1 is SGHVS and CDR2 is FQNEAQ. V was pared by 0 bases and J by 6 bases, with 8 bases of the junction left unmatched. This CDR3 comprises 17 residues. The chain's CDR3 is CASSLAVFGTGVNEQFF. In nucleotides, the CDR3 is TGTGCCAGCAGCTTAGCGGTCTTCGGGACAGGGGTCAATGAGCAGTTCTTC.

The V gene is TRBV5-1, the J gene TRBJ1-1; TRBD1 agrees at 7 bases. CDR3 length: 15 amino acids. V lost 5 bases and J lost 7; bases outside the gene matches: 14. Germline-derived CDR1 and CDR2 are SGHRS and YFSETQ. The CDR3 nucleotides are TGCGCCAGCAGTAAAAGAACAGGGGAGGAGGTTGAAGCTTTCTTT. This sequence encodes CASSKRTGEEVEAFF. Full variable domain (missing parts from reference TRBV5-1 and TRBJ1-1): KAGVTQTPRYLIKTRGQQVTLSCSPISGHRSVSWYQQTPGQGLQFLFEYFSETQRNKGNFPGRFSGRQFSNSRSEMNVSTLELGDSALYLCASSKRTGEEVEAFFGQGTRLTVV.

The chain links TRBV6-5 to TRBJ1-1; no definite D call. This CDR3 comprises 14 residues. CDR1 MNHEY and CDR2 SVGAGI come from the germline V gene. V lost 7 bases and J lost 4, with 16 bases in between. As DNA, the CDR3 is TGTGCCAGCACTCCTAGTCTAGTTGCCACTGAAGCTTTCTTT. Protein product: CASTPSLVATEAFF.

The V call is TRBV7-3, the J call TRBJ1-6; 9 bases line up with TRBD1. Unmatched junction bases numbered 5, after V lost 5 bases and J lost 0 bases. In germline, CDR1 is SGHTA, CDR2 FQGTGA. CDR3 length equals 17 residues. The CDR3 DNA reads TGTGCCAGCAGCCCCGACAGGGGGAGCTCCTATAATTCACCCCTCCACTTT. Translating gives CASSPDRGSSYNSPLHF.

This clone appeared a single time. The chain recombines TRBV2 with TRBJ2-1; 11 positions match TRBD2. CDR1 is SNHLY, CDR2 FYNNEI, per germline. CDR3 length equals 17 residues. Trimming at V came to 4 bases and at J to 2 bases, leaving 7 bases not matched to a gene. CDR3 DNA: TGTGCCAGCAGTGTATCCCGACTAGCGGGGCCCTACAATGAGCAGTTCTTC. Translated: CASSVSRLAGPYNEQFF.

This clone has only one observation. The rearrangement joins TRBV16 to TRBJ2-7; a weak D match, TRBD1 (6 bases). The CDR3 contains 18 residues. V dropped 0 bases and J dropped 0 bases, with 18 bases sitting between them. CDR1 and CDR2 from the germline V gene are KGHSY and FQNENV. CDR3 DNA: TGTGCCAGCAGCCAATCCCTAGGACAGTCTTTCTCCTCCTACGAGCAGTACTTC. Translating gives CASSQSLGQSFSSYEQYF.

The chain employs TRBV13 and TRBJ2-7, with D possibly TRBD1 on 5 matching bases. CDR1 is PRHDT and CDR2 is FYEKMQ in the germline V gene (reference sequence). There are 15 residues in the CDR3. With 4 bases removed from V and 3 bases from J, the gap between germline ends came to 16 bases. This CDR3 is CASSSTATAFYEQYF. CDR3 DNA sequence: TGTGCCAGCAGCTCGACAGCAACGGCCTTCTACGAGCAGTACTTC.

V gene TRBV6-5 combines with J gene TRBJ2-1; D might be TRBD2 (5 bases). CDR1 and CDR2 from the germline V gene are MNHEY and SVGAGI. Deletions cut 4 bases from V and 3 bases from J, with 10 bases between. This CDR3 comprises 14 residues. CDR3 amino acids: CASSSTDYYNEQFF. The CDR3 nucleotides are TGTGCCAGCAGTTCCACAGACTACTACAATGAGCAGTTCTTC.

The rearrangement links TRBV27 to TRBJ1-1; D might be TRBD1 (5 bases). The CDR3 is made up of 16 amino acids. Trimming removed 8 bases at V and 0 bases at J, with 19 bases between. The germline gives CDR1 MNHEY, CDR2 SMNVEV (reference sequence). As DNA, the CDR3 is TGTGCCAGCGGGTCAGGGCAGGGCATTCTGAACACTGAAGCTTTCTTT. Its protein product is CASGSGQGILNTEAFF.

The gene calls are TRBV6-5 and TRBJ1-1; D is unclear. This CDR3 has 14 amino acids. Trimming pared 5 bases from V and 1 base from J, leaving 11 bases between. Germline CDR1 and CDR2: MNHEY and SVGAGI. The CDR3 is CASSVNRANTEAFF. As DNA, the CDR3 is TGTGCCAGCAGTGTGAACAGAGCGAACACTGAAGCTTTCTTT.

This clone has just one count. This chain's CDR3 is CASSYSTGHLAGELFF. DNA for the CDR3: TGTGCCAGCAGTTACTCGACAGGTCATCTTGCCGGGGAGCTGTTTTTT. The rearrangement uses TRBV6-5 and TRBJ2-2, with D maybe TRBD1 (6 bases). Per the germline V gene, CDR1 is MNHEY and CDR2 is SVGAGI. The CDR3 covers 16 residues. Trimming left V 0 bases short and J 6 bases short, with 14 bases between.

The rearrangement links TRBV27 to TRBJ2-3; 9 bases map to TRBD1. The CDR3 has 16 amino acids. With 2 bases clipped from V and 3 bases from J, the junction kept 6 bases outside the gene matches. The germline V gene encodes CDR1 MNHEY and CDR2 SMNVEV (reference sequence). The CDR3 DNA sequence: TGTGCCAGCAGTTTAACACTCGGACAGGGGACAGATACGCAGTATTTT. The encoded protein is CASSLTLGQGTDTQYF.

CDR3 protein: CASSFGQGFAGELFF. The CDR3 DNA sequence: TGTGCCAGCAGCTTCGGACAGGGCTTCGCCGGGGAGCTGTTTTTT. V and J are TRBV5-6 and TRBJ2-2; TRBD1 matches 8 bases. CDR1 and CDR2 from the germline V gene are SGHDT and YYEEEE. Trimming at V came to 2 bases and at J to 6 bases, leaving 6 bases not matched to a gene. This CDR3 comprises 15 residues.

V gene TRBV28 combines with J gene TRBJ2-7; D is undetermined. Germline V gene lookup returns CDR1 MDHEN and CDR2 SYDVKM. The CDR3 spans 11 residues. V was shortened by 8 bases and J by 4 bases, with 9 bases between the two germline ends. CDR3 bases: TGTGCCAGCGGGCTGGCGTACGAGCAGTACTTC. Encoded protein: CASGLAYEQYF.

V usage is TRBV6-1 and J usage is TRBJ1-2; D unresolved. From germline, CDR1 is MNHNS and CDR2 SASEGT. The CDR3 spans 10 residues. V lost 5 bases, J lost 4 bases, and 2 bases lay in between. The CDR3 loop reads CASSSYGYTF. DNA for the CDR3: TGTGCCAGCAGTAGCTATGGCTACACCTTC.

The chain joins TRBV13 to TRBJ2-2; D ambiguous. There are 14 residues in the CDR3. The V end lost 5 bases, the J end lost 4 bases, and 11 bases lay between the germline ends. Germline V gene sequence: CDR1 PRHDT, CDR2 FYEKMQ (reference sequence). The CDR3, as DNA: TGTGCCAGCAGCGAAGGGTCTAGCACCGGGGAGCTGTTTTTT. Translating gives CASSEGSSTGELFF.

The rearrangement uses TRBV28 and TRBJ1-1; D is ambiguous. The germline CDR1 and CDR2 sequences are MDHEN and SYDVKM. V was pared by 4 bases and J by 0 bases, with 15 bases between. The CDR3 runs to 16 residues. The CDR3 region is CASSSFGRVMNTEAFF. CDR3 sequence (DNA): TGTGCCAGCAGTTCCTTTGGTCGGGTAATGAACACTGAAGCTTTCTTT.